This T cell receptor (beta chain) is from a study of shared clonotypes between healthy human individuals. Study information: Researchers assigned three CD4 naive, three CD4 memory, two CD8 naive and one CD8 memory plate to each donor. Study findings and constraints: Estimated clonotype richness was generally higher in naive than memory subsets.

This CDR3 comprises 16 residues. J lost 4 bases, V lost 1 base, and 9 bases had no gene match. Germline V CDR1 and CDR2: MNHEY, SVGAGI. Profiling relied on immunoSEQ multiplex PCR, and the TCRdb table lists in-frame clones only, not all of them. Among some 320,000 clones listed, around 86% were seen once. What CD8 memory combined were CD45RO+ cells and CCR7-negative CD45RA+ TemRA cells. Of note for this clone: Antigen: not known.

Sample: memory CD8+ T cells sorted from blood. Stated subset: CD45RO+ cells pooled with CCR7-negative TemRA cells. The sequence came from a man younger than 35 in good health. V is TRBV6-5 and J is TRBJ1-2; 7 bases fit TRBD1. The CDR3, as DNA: TGTGCCAGCAGTTACTTGCCTGGGGACAGACTCTATGGCTACACCTTC. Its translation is CASSYLPGDRLYGYTF.